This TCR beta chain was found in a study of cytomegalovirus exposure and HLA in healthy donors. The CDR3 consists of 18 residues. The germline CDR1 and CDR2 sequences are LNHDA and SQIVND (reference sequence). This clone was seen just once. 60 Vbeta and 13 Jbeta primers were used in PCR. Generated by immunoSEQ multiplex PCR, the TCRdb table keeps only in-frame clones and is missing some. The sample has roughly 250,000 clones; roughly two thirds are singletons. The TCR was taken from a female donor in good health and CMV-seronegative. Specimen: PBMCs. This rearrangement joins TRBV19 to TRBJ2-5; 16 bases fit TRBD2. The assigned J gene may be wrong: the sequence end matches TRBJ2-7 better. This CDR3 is CASSMGLAGGPTRYEQYF. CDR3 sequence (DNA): TGTGCCAGTAGTATGGGACTAGCGGGAGGGCCCACCCGCTACGAGCAGTACTTC.